This T cell receptor beta chain was documented in a study of T-cell memory formation after mild COVID-19. This clonotype was picked up a small number of times. The antigen remains unidentified. Overall study results and limits: Pre-infection memory held some responding clones, suggesting pre-existing cross-reactive T cells responded. Clones that shrank (day 15 to 85) were balanced CD4/CD8, whereas later expanders leaned CD4+. Researchers report contracting CD4+ clones mostly in CM and EM, with CD8+ clones in EMRA.

The CDR3 sequence is 14 residues long. Per the germline V gene, CDR1 is SGHRS and CDR2 is YFSETQ. The V end was cut by 4 bases, the J end by 0 bases, with 10 bases between. Barcoded TCR alpha and TCR beta cDNA libraries with UMIs came from 5'RACE using constant-segment primers. TCRdb reprocessed the 5' RACE reads with MiXCR, giving one entry per CDR3 protein. The data contain about 190,000 distinct CDR3 sequences, around 19% of them singletons. Specimen: PBMCs or a T cell subset sorted from them (not recorded which). The TCR sequence derives from an adult woman who had mild COVID-19 (a few samples of this study predate the infection). Cell type and time point are not known. The chain combines TRBV5-1 with TRBJ1-2, with unresolved D. CDR3 sequence (DNA): TGCGCCAGCAGCCTCCCCAGAGCTAACTATGGCTACACCTTC. Amino acids: CASSLPRANYGYTF.